Listed below are T cell receptor beta chains from one sample, sequenced in a study of response to subunit inactivated influenza vaccine. TCRdb called the RT-PCR reads again in MiXCR, with one record for every CDR3 protein. The table lists around 500,000 distinct CDR3 sequences, roughly 11% of them singletons. The material sequenced was PBMCs from blood, taken 45 days after vaccination. Every receptor here comes from a man aged 50 to 59 who received an inactivated influenza vaccine. The CDR3 runs from the conserved cysteine through the conserved F or W. The order of the fields is CDR3 DNA, CDR3 protein, V gene, J gene, D gene, clone size, CDR3 length. A D gene is named only where the DNA matches it firmly. For some rows the clone size is stated as once, few or many, or as a class when expanded; others skip it.

CDR3nt: TGTGCCAGCAGCTTAGTTGGACCGGGAGGGAATTCACCCCTCCACTTT; CDR3aa: CASSLVGPGGNSPLHF; v_gene: TRBV7-2; j_gene: TRBJ1-6; d_gene: -; abundance: -; len: 16
CDR3nt: TGTGCCAGCAGCCAAGCGGGGGGCCTCGGATATACGCAGTATTTT; CDR3aa: CASSQAGGLGYTQYF; v_gene: TRBV3-1; j_gene: TRBJ2-3; d_gene: -; abundance: -; len: 15
CDR3nt: TGTGCCAGCAGTCGGGACGGGAGCGGGGGACCTGAGCAGTTCTTC; CDR3aa: CASSRDGSGGPEQFF; v_gene: TRBV12-3/TRBV12-4; j_gene: TRBJ2-1; d_gene: TRBD2; abundance: many; len: 15
CDR3nt: TGCAGCGTTGGTACTAGCGGGGGGTACACAGATACGCAGTATTTT; CDR3aa: CSVGTSGGYTDTQYF; v_gene: TRBV29-1; j_gene: TRBJ2-3; d_gene: TRBD2; abundance: many; len: 15
CDR3nt: TGCGCCAGCAGCTTAGGGACCGCGGACACCGGGGAGCTGTTTTTT; CDR3aa: CASSLGTADTGELFF; v_gene: TRBV5-1; j_gene: TRBJ2-2; d_gene: -; abundance: -; len: 15
CDR3nt: TGCAGTGCTAGAGATCCTGGTACGCAGTATTTT; CDR3aa: CSARDPGTQYF; v_gene: TRBV20-1; j_gene: TRBJ2-3; d_gene: -; abundance: few; len: 11
CDR3nt: TGCAGTGCTAGAAGGACTAGCGGGATGTGGAATGAGCAGTTCTTC; CDR3aa: CSARRTSGMWNEQFF; v_gene: TRBV20-1; j_gene: TRBJ2-1; d_gene: TRBD2; abundance: -; len: 15
CDR3nt: TGTGCCAGCAGTGAACCCGGGCCTCGGGAGACCCAGTACTTC; CDR3aa: CASSEPGPRETQYF; v_gene: TRBV6-1; j_gene: TRBJ2-5; d_gene: -; abundance: -; len: 14
CDR3nt: TGTGCCATCAGTGGACTACAGGGGGCCGGGGAGCTGTTTTTT; CDR3aa: CAISGLQGAGELFF; v_gene: TRBV10-3; j_gene: TRBJ2-2; d_gene: TRBD1; abundance: few; len: 14
CDR3nt: TGTGCCAGCAGCCAATCTCCCGGGGCAGGAAACACCATATATTTT; CDR3aa: CASSQSPGAGNTIYF; v_gene: TRBV16; j_gene: TRBJ1-3; d_gene: -; abundance: few; len: 15
CDR3nt: TGTGCCAGCAGCTTAGTCGCCGTTGTCGGCTCTGGAAACACCATATATTTT; CDR3aa: CASSLVAVVGSGNTIYF; v_gene: TRBV7-2; j_gene: TRBJ1-3; d_gene: -; abundance: few; len: 17
CDR3nt: TGCGCCAGCAGCTTTCGGGCCGCGAATGAGCAGTTCTTC; CDR3aa: CASSFRAANEQFF; v_gene: TRBV5-1; j_gene: TRBJ2-1; d_gene: -; abundance: few; len: 13
CDR3nt: TGTGCCAGCAGTCCGACAGGGGGCCGATACTTCTTT; CDR3aa: CASSPTGGRYFF; v_gene: TRBV12-3/TRBV12-4; j_gene: TRBJ1-1; d_gene: TRBD1; abundance: -; len: 12
CDR3nt: TGCAGTGCTAGAGGGGACCTGACAGGGGGCTATGGCTACACCTTC; CDR3aa: CSARGDLTGGYGYTF; v_gene: TRBV20-1; j_gene: TRBJ1-2; d_gene: TRBD1; abundance: few; len: 15
CDR3nt: TGTGCCACCAGTGGGGGGACAGGACTGTACCAAGAGACCCAGTACTTC; CDR3aa: CATSGGTGLYQETQYF; v_gene: TRBV24-1; j_gene: TRBJ2-5; d_gene: TRBD1; abundance: few; len: 16
CDR3nt: TGTGCCAGCAGCTTGGGACTAGCGGGAGGAACAGATACGCAGTATTTT; CDR3aa: CASSLGLAGGTDTQYF; v_gene: TRBV7-9; j_gene: TRBJ2-3; d_gene: TRBD2; abundance: many; len: 16
CDR3nt: TGTGCCAGCAGCTTCCTTAGCGGGAGCTCCTACAATGAGCAGTTCTTC; CDR3aa: CASSFLSGSSYNEQFF; v_gene: TRBV11-2; j_gene: TRBJ2-1; d_gene: TRBD2; abundance: -; len: 16
CDR3nt: TGTGCCACCGGGGCAGGGACATTTTCGGCAAGTGGCTACGAGCAGTACTTC; CDR3aa: CATGAGTFSASGYEQYF; v_gene: TRBV28; j_gene: TRBJ2-7; d_gene: -; abundance: many; len: 17
CDR3nt: TGCAGCGTTGAAGGGGCCAGGGGGCGCACTAAGGGTGGCTACACCTTC; CDR3aa: CSVEGARGRTKGGYTF; v_gene: TRBV29-1; j_gene: TRBJ1-2; d_gene: TRBD1; abundance: -; len: 16
CDR3nt: TGCAGTGCTAATTCCGGGACTAGCGGGAGGGCCTTCCACAATGAGCAGTTCTTC; CDR3aa: CSANSGTSGRAFHNEQFF; v_gene: TRBV20-1; j_gene: TRBJ2-1; d_gene: TRBD2; abundance: -; len: 18
CDR3nt: TGCGCCAGCAGCCAAGAACTGTTAACCTGGGACAGTCTAAATGAAAAACTGTTTTTT; CDR3aa: CASSQELLTWDSLNEKLFF; v_gene: TRBV4-3; j_gene: TRBJ1-4; d_gene: TRBD1; abundance: -; len: 19
CDR3nt: TGTGCCAGTAGTATAGTTAGCGGGGGAAATGAGCAGTTCTTC; CDR3aa: CASSIVSGGNEQFF; v_gene: TRBV19; j_gene: TRBJ2-1; d_gene: TRBD2; abundance: -; len: 14
CDR3nt: TGTGCCAGCAGCCGCACTCCGCCGGGACAGGGCTTCCAAGAGACCCAGTACTTC; CDR3aa: CASSRTPPGQGFQETQYF; v_gene: TRBV6-1; j_gene: TRBJ2-5; d_gene: TRBD1; abundance: few; len: 18
CDR3nt: TGTGCCACCGACGGGGACACCCAGGAGGTAGACTATGGCTACACCTTC; CDR3aa: CATDGDTQEVDYGYTF; v_gene: TRBV6-2/TRBV6-3; j_gene: TRBJ1-2; d_gene: -; abundance: few; len: 16
CDR3nt: TGTGCCAGCAGTTACGGCGAGGACGAATGGAAGACCCAGTACTTC; CDR3aa: CASSYGEDEWKTQYF; v_gene: TRBV6-5; j_gene: TRBJ2-5; d_gene: -; abundance: many; len: 15
CDR3nt: TGTGCCAGCACCCTATTCCAGAACACTGAAGCTTTCTTT; CDR3aa: CASTLFQNTEAFF; v_gene: TRBV7-9; j_gene: TRBJ1-1; d_gene: -; abundance: few; len: 13
CDR3nt: TGCAGCGTTCTGGTCTTGGGCGAATTGGTGTTTTTT; CDR3aa: CSVLVLGELVFF; v_gene: TRBV29-1; j_gene: TRBJ1-4; d_gene: -; abundance: -; len: 12
CDR3nt: TGTGCCAGCAGAGAATTTAAGACAGGGCTAAACACAGATACGCAGTATTTT; CDR3aa: CASREFKTGLNTDTQYF; v_gene: TRBV6-1; j_gene: TRBJ2-3; d_gene: TRBD1; abundance: -; len: 17
CDR3nt: TGCAGTGCTGTTGGACTAGCGGGGGCCAGGAATAGCACAGATACGCAGTATTTT; CDR3aa: CSAVGLAGARNSTDTQYF; v_gene: TRBV20-1; j_gene: TRBJ2-3; d_gene: TRBD2; abundance: -; len: 18
CDR3nt: TGTGCCAGCACTGAATCTTCGTATGCAGATACGCAGTATTTT; CDR3aa: CASTESSYADTQYF; v_gene: TRBV25-1; j_gene: TRBJ2-3; d_gene: -; abundance: -; len: 14
CDR3nt: TGCGCCAGCAGCCCGGGACTAGCGGGGGCCGGGGTAGATACGCAGTATTTT; CDR3aa: CASSPGLAGAGVDTQYF; v_gene: TRBV5-1; j_gene: TRBJ2-3; d_gene: TRBD2; abundance: -; len: 17
CDR3nt: TGCAGCGTTGGTCCGGGAAACTATGGCTACACCTTC; CDR3aa: CSVGPGNYGYTF; v_gene: TRBV29-1; j_gene: TRBJ1-2; d_gene: -; abundance: many; len: 12
CDR3nt: TGCGCCAGCAGCCAAGAGGTGTCCAGCACGGGCACAGATACGCAGTATTTT; CDR3aa: CASSQEVSSTGTDTQYF; v_gene: TRBV4-3; j_gene: TRBJ2-3; d_gene: -; abundance: -; len: 17
CDR3nt: TGTGCCAGCAGTTCGGGACAGGTTGGCTACGAGCAGTACTTC; CDR3aa: CASSSGQVGYEQYF; v_gene: TRBV6-2/TRBV6-3; j_gene: TRBJ2-7; d_gene: TRBD1; abundance: few; len: 14
CDR3nt: TGTGCCAGCGTCGACCTGGGTGGGGGCTACGAGCAGTACTTC; CDR3aa: CASVDLGGGYEQYF; v_gene: TRBV7-9; j_gene: TRBJ2-7; d_gene: -; abundance: -; len: 14
CDR3nt: TGTGCCAGCAGCTTCGACCGGCACGGGGGAAACACCATATATTTT; CDR3aa: CASSFDRHGGNTIYF; v_gene: TRBV7-9; j_gene: TRBJ1-3; d_gene: -; abundance: few; len: 15
CDR3nt: TGTGCCAGCTCACCATCTCGGGGAGGGAGCGGAGAGACCCAGTACTTC; CDR3aa: CASSPSRGGSGETQYF; v_gene: TRBV18; j_gene: TRBJ2-5; d_gene: TRBD2; abundance: few; len: 16
CDR3nt: TGCGCCAGCAGCCACGGAGCGGGAGCTGGGGAGCAGTACTTC; CDR3aa: CASSHGAGAGEQYF; v_gene: TRBV4-3; j_gene: TRBJ2-7; d_gene: TRBD2; abundance: -; len: 14
CDR3nt: TGTGCTAGCAGCTTAGACAATTTGGAGACCCAGTACTTC; CDR3aa: CASSLDNLETQYF; v_gene: TRBV7-7; j_gene: TRBJ2-5; d_gene: -; abundance: few; len: 13
CDR3nt: TGTGCCAGCAGTGTTCTTCAGGGCATGGGTGAAAAACTGTTTTTT; CDR3aa: CASSVLQGMGEKLFF; v_gene: TRBV2; j_gene: TRBJ1-4; d_gene: -; abundance: few; len: 15
CDR3nt: TGCGCCAGCAGCTTGGGAGCGGCGACAGCCTACGAGCAGTACTTC; CDR3aa: CASSLGAATAYEQYF; v_gene: TRBV5-1; j_gene: TRBJ2-7; d_gene: -; abundance: few; len: 15
CDR3nt: TGCAGTGCTAGAGACATCCTAGCGGGAGCATCCTACGAGCAGTACTTC; CDR3aa: CSARDILAGASYEQYF; v_gene: TRBV20-1; j_gene: TRBJ2-7; d_gene: TRBD2; abundance: few; len: 16
CDR3nt: TGCGCCAGCAGGTCCCCGGGACGGCCGAACACTGAAGCTTTCTTT; CDR3aa: CASRSPGRPNTEAFF; v_gene: TRBV5-1; j_gene: TRBJ1-1; d_gene: -; abundance: few; len: 15